The 17 T cell receptor beta chains in this list originate from one sample, sequenced in a study of blood T cell repertoires in COVID-19. Measured with immunoSEQ multiplex PCR; TCRdb has only the in-frame clones, and not every one. The profile shows 400,000 to 500,000 clones, around 87% of them singletons. Sequenced input: PBMCs or T cells enriched from blood (not recorded which). The receptor set was obtained from a woman aged 40 to 50 who had recovered from COVID-19.

This rearrangement joins TRBV29-1 to TRBJ2-1; 8 bases match TRBD2. The trim removed 8 bases at V and 5 bases at J, leaving 17 bases unmatched. CDR1 SQVTM and CDR2 ANQGSEA come from the germline V gene. This CDR3 is built from 16 residues. The CDR3 region has the DNA TGCAGCCGAGAGGGTAGCGGGAAACTGTTAGACAATGAGCAGTTCTTC. This translates into CSREGSGKLLDNEQFF.

The J gene is TRBJ1-3, the V gene TRBV11-2; a possible D gene is TRBD1 (5 bases). The CDR3 extends over 16 amino acids. With 3 bases removed from V and 4 bases from J, the gap between germline ends came to 16 bases. Germline V CDR1 and CDR2: SGHAT, FQNNGV. The CDR3 region has the DNA TGTGCCAGCAGCTTGAGGGCCGGGGACTTAGGAAACACCATATATTTT. Protein: CASSLRAGDLGNTIYF.

The chain recombines TRBV7-2 with TRBJ2-7; weak D call: TRBD1 (6 bases). This CDR3 has 14 residues. Looked up from germline, CDR1 is SGHTA and CDR2 is FQGNSA. V was pared by 2 bases and J by 5 bases, with 13 bases between. The CDR3 DNA reads TGTGCCAGCAGCTTACGCGGACAGATCAACGAGCAGTACTTC. Translating gives CASSLRGQINEQYF.

The V and J genes are TRBV6-2 or TRBV6-3 and TRBJ2-1, with 9 bases lining up with TRBD1. J was trimmed by 5 bases and V by 6 bases; bases with no gene match: 11. This CDR3 region has 16 residues. Germline CDR1 is MNHEY and CDR2 is SVGEGT. DNA for the CDR3: TGTGCCAGCAGCCTTTCCAGGACAGGGGCCCACAATGAGCAGTTCTTC. Translation gives CASSLSRTGAHNEQFF.

This clone was seen a handful of times. The genes are TRBV24-1 and TRBJ1-2; 7 positions agree with TRBD1. The CDR3 has 14 amino acids. V was clipped by 4 bases and J by 2 bases; unmatched bases: 3. The germline V gene has CDR1 KGHDR and CDR2 SFDVKD. This CDR3 is CATSETGLNYGYTF. CDR3 DNA sequence: TGTGCCACCAGTGAGACAGGGCTAAACTATGGCTACACCTTC.

This clone was counted a few times. This chain uses TRBV11-2 with TRBJ1-4; the D is unclear. This CDR3 has 14 amino acids. V was shortened by 1 base and J by 4 bases, with 7 bases between the two germline ends. In germline, CDR1 is SGHAT, CDR2 FQNNGV. The DNA for the CDR3 is TGTGCCAGCAGCTTAGTACAGATTAATGAAAAACTGTTTTTT. Translation: CASSLVQINEKLFF.

This chain connects TRBV2 to TRBJ1-1; D is unclear. V was trimmed by 0 bases and J by 4 bases, leaving 18 bases between them. CDR3 length: 17 residues. The germline CDR1 and CDR2 sequences are SNHLY and FYNNEI. The CDR3 region is CASSEALQEARSTEAFF. CDR3 nucleotides: TGTGCCAGCAGTGAAGCGCTTCAAGAGGCGCGGAGCACTGAAGCTTTCTTT.

V and J are TRBV19 and TRBJ2-7; 10 bases align to TRBD2. The ends lost 5 bases at V and 1 base at J; junction bases unmatched: 5. The CDR3 totals 15 residues. CDR1 and CDR2 (germline): LNHDA, SQIVND (reference sequence). Written as DNA, the CDR3 is TGTGCCAGTAGTCCCGTAGCGGGAGGTTCCTACGAGCAGTACTTC. Its translation is CASSPVAGGSYEQYF.

In DNA form, the CDR3 reads TGCAGCGTTGAAGACTGGAGATTGGTTTTGTTCTTC. Translation gives CSVEDWRLVLFF. The chain joins TRBV29-1 to TRBJ2-1, with D unresolved. With 0 bases removed from V and 15 bases from J, the gap between germline ends came to 15 bases. Germline V CDR1 and CDR2: SQVTM, ANQGSEA. This CDR3 has 12 residues.

This clone was observed once. The chain carries TRBV27 and TRBJ1-2, with D tentatively TRBD1 (5 bases). This CDR3 is built from 17 residues. Trimming stripped 0 bases from V and 8 bases from J, with 22 bases between. Germline CDR1 and CDR2: MNHEY and SMNVEV (reference sequence). CDR3 sequence reads: CASSLSPDSDSRWGYTF. Written as DNA, the CDR3 is TGTGCCAGCAGTTTATCCCCGGATAGTGACAGTCGTTGGGGCTACACCTTC.

The chain is built from TRBV7-9 and TRBJ2-1, with a weak D call TRBD2 (7 bases). CDR1 is SEHNR and CDR2 is FQNEAQ in the germline V gene (reference sequence). CDR3 length: 14 residues. V lost 2 bases and J lost 7, with 12 bases in between. CDR3: CASSLHGGRNEQFF. The CDR3 nucleotides read TGTGCCAGCAGCTTACACGGGGGGCGTAATGAGCAGTTCTTC.

The chain employs TRBV29-1 and TRBJ2-5; 12 bases map to TRBD2. Trimming at V came to 6 bases and at J to 4 bases, leaving 9 bases not matched to a gene. Germline V gives CDR1 SQVTM, CDR2 ANQGSEA. This CDR3 is 15 amino acids long. In nucleotides, the CDR3 is TGCAGCGTCGACGCTAGCGGGAGGGCCGCAGAGACCCAGTACTTC. Amino acid sequence: CSVDASGRAAETQYF. Drawing the rest from reference TRBV29-1 and TRBJ2-5, the complete variable domain is SAVISQKPSRDICQRGTSLTIQCQVDSQVTMMFWYRQQPGQSLTLIATANQGSEATYESGFVIDKFPISRPNLTFSTLTVSNMSPEDSSIYLCSVDASGRAAETQYFGPGTRLLVL.

V is TRBV9 and J is TRBJ1-2; D ambiguous. V was trimmed by 0 bases and J by 6 bases, leaving 9 bases between them. CDR1 is SGDLS and CDR2 is YYNGEE in the germline V gene. This CDR3 is 13 amino acids long. The CDR3 is CASSVGQVDGYTF. The CDR3 coding sequence is TGTGCCAGCAGCGTAGGTCAGGTGGATGGCTACACCTTC.

This clone was seen more than once but under ten times. V gene TRBV7-2 combines with J gene TRBJ1-3; D unresolved. The CDR3 extends over 14 amino acids. The V and J ends lost 2 bases and 5 bases respectively, with 10 bases between them. Per germline, CDR1 SGHTA and CDR2 FQGNSA. CDR3 nucleotides: TGTGCCAGCAGCTTACTCGGGTTCCGAAACACCATATATTTT. Translation gives CASSLLGFRNTIYF.

The V and J genes are TRBV5-4 and TRBJ2-7, with D perhaps matching TRBD2 (7 bases). Germline CDR1 is SGHNT and CDR2 is YYREEE (reference sequence). The CDR3 sequence is 15 residues long. V lost 7 bases, J lost 5 bases, and 22 bases lay in between. The CDR3: CASGHTGGASHEQYF. The CDR3 coding sequence is TGTGCCAGCGGACATACTGGGGGGGCCAGCCACGAGCAGTACTTC.

The rearrangement joins TRBV7-2 to TRBJ2-5, with 12 positions matching TRBD1. V was clipped by 5 bases and J by 1 base; unmatched bases: 5. The CDR3 is 16 residues long. Germline V lookup: CDR1 SGHTA, CDR2 FQGNSA. The CDR3, as DNA: TGTGCCAGCAGCCAAGGGACAGGGGGCGGCCAAGAGACCCAGTACTTC. The encoded protein is CASSQGTGGGQETQYF.

This rearrangement joins TRBV5-1 to TRBJ2-2, with TRBD1 matching over 10 bases. Germline values: CDR1 SGHRS, CDR2 YFSETQ. The CDR3 loop spans 17 amino acids. The trim removed 5 bases at V and 0 bases at J, leaving 7 bases unmatched. CDR3 nucleotide sequence: TGCGCCAGCAGTTACACCGGGACAGGGGCGAACACCGGGGAGCTGTTTTTT. This encodes CASSYTGTGANTGELFF.